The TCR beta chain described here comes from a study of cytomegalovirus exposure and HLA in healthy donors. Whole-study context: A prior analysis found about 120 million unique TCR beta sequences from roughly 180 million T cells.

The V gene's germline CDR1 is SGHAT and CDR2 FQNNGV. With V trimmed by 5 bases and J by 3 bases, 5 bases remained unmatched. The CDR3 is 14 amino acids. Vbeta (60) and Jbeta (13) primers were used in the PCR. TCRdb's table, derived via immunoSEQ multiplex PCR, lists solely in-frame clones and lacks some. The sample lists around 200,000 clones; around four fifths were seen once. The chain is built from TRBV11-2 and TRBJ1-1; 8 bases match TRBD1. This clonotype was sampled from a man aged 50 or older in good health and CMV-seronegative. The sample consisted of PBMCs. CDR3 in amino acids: CASSVTGVDTEAFF. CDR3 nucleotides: TGTGCCAGCAGCGTGACAGGGGTGGACACTGAAGCTTTCTTT.